These T cell receptor beta chains were read from a single sample in a study of cytomegalovirus exposure and HLA in healthy donors. The assay was immunoSEQ multiplex PCR, and TCRdb's table has in-frame clones only and misses some. Of fewer than 200,000 clones listed, 68% are singletons. The sample consisted of PBMCs. The receptors originated from a man in his fifties or sixties in good health and CMV-seronegative. Both conserved end residues are part of each CDR3. The D gene is left open where the match is weak. Size is stated for part of the rows, as once, few or many counts, or as a class when the clone is expanded.

abundance	v_gene	j_gene	d_gene	CDR3aa	CDR3nt
few	TRBV2	TRBJ1-5	TRBD1	CARETGWLTSNQPQHF	TGTGCCAGGGAGACAGGGTGGTTGACGAGCAATCAGCCCCAGCATTTT
NA	TRBV7-2	TRBJ2-3	TRBD2	CASSPSSSRGGTDTQYF	TGTGCCAGCAGCCCCTCCTCCTCCCGGGGGGGCACAGATACGCAGTATTTT
few	TRBV28	TRBJ1-2	TRBD1	CASSAPTGTRNYGYTF	TGTGCCAGCAGCGCCCCGACAGGGACTCGTAACTATGGCTACACCTTC
few	TRBV5-1	TRBJ2-7	TRBD2	CASSLELTGAGLASEQYF	TGCGCCAGCAGCTTGGAGCTGACAGGCGCGGGACTAGCGTCCGAGCAGTACTTC
few	TRBV10-3	TRBJ1-1	NA	CAISEYQAANTEAFF	TGTGCCATCAGTGAGTATCAGGCCGCGAACACTGAAGCTTTCTTT
NA	TRBV19	TRBJ1-4	TRBD1	CASSIPGTGLWEKLFF	TGTGCCAGTAGTATACCGGGGACAGGGCTGTGGGAAAAACTGTTTTTT
NA	TRBV7-9	TRBJ2-3	TRBD2	CASSLEVTSGNTDTQYF	TGTGCCAGCAGCTTAGAGGTGACTAGCGGGAACACAGATACGCAGTATTTT
few	TRBV19	TRBJ1-4	TRBD1	CASSGADRGSEKLFF	TGTGCCAGTAGTGGGGCCGACAGGGGCAGTGAAAAACTGTTTTTT
NA	TRBV10-1	TRBJ2-7	NA	CASSDEPPYEQYF	TGCGCCAGCAGTGACGAGCCGCCGTACGAGCAGTACTTC
NA	TRBV12-2	TRBJ1-2	NA	CASRYGDSGIYGYTF	TGTGCAAGTCGCTATGGGGACAGCGGAATCTATGGCTACACCTTC
NA	TRBV6-4	TRBJ1-1	NA	CASSQGVNTEAFF	TGTGCCAGCAGCCAAGGGGTAAACACTGAAGCTTTCTTT
once	TRBV6-5	TRBJ1-2	TRBD1	CASSPGQGSVYGYTF	TGTGCCAGCAGCCCGGGACAGGGGAGCGTCTATGGCTACACCTTC
NA	TRBV4-1	TRBJ2-5	TRBD2	CASSQVRTSEGETQYF	TGCGCCAGCAGCCAAGTTCGAACTAGCGAGGGAGAGACCCAGTACTTC
NA	TRBV6-1	TRBJ1-3	NA	CASSAPGAIYF	TGTGCCAGCAGTGCTCCGGGGGCCATATATTTT
NA	TRBV28	TRBJ1-5	NA	CASNYAGFNQPQHF	TGTGCCAGTAATTATGCAGGTTTCAATCAGCCCCAGCATTTT
NA	TRBV15	TRBJ1-2	NA	CATSSSEVGYGYTF	TGTGCCACCAGCAGCTCCGAGGTTGGCTATGGCTACACCTTC
NA	TRBV29-1	TRBJ1-5	TRBD1	CSVSGTGGFNQPQHF	TGCAGCGTCTCCGGGACAGGGGGCTTTAATCAGCCCCAGCATTTT
NA	TRBV4-1	TRBJ2-2	NA	CASSRTRQAGELFF	TGCGCCAGCAGCCGGACACGACAAGCCGGGGAGCTGTTTTTT
NA	TRBV9	TRBJ2-3	TRBD2	CASHRGGSTDTQYF	TGTGCCAGCCACCGGGGGGGGAGCACAGATACGCAGTATTTT
NA	TRBV7-2	TRBJ2-1	TRBD2	CASTWTSGGYNEQFF	TGTGCCAGCACCTGGACTAGCGGGGGCTACAATGAGCAGTTCTTC
NA	TRBV5-8	TRBJ1-1	NA	CASSFLFTGDTEAFF	TGTGCCAGCAGTTTTTTGTTCACAGGAGACACTGAAGCTTTCTTT
NA	TRBV5-1	TRBJ2-3	TRBD2	CASSSSGGGTDTQYF	TGCGCCAGCAGCTCCAGCGGGGGAGGCACAGATACGCAGTATTTT
once	TRBV5-1	TRBJ2-7	NA	CASSSSTAPKRDYEQYF	TGCGCCAGCAGCTCCTCGACAGCCCCTAAAAGGGACTACGAGCAGTACTTC
NA	TRBV18	TRBJ2-7	TRBD1	CASSPRTGGNEQYF	TGTGCCAGCTCACCCCGGACAGGGGGCAACGAGCAGTACTTC
NA	TRBV5-4	TRBJ1-3	NA	CASSLKGLGGNTIYF	TGTGCCAGCAGCTTGAAGGGACTCGGTGGAAACACCATATATTTT
NA	TRBV13	TRBJ2-7	TRBD1	CASSLRAGGLYEQYF	TGTGCCAGCAGCTTAAGGGCAGGGGGCCTCTACGAGCAGTACTTC
NA	TRBV7-9	TRBJ2-4	NA	CASSVTGGENIQYF	TGTGCCAGCAGCGTAACAGGGGGGGAAAACATTCAGTACTTC
NA	TRBV5-1	TRBJ2-7	NA	CASSLGQGRLWEQYF	TGCGCCAGCAGCTTGGGGCAGGGGCGATTGTGGGAGCAGTACTTC
NA	TRBV19	TRBJ2-7	TRBD2	CASSPTSGVRLIYEQYF	TGTGCCAGTAGTCCCACTAGCGGGGTAAGATTAATCTACGAGCAGTACTTC
NA	TRBV5-1	TRBJ1-4	TRBD1	CASRDRGTTNEKLFF	TGCGCCAGCAGAGACAGGGGGACCACTAATGAAAAACTGTTTTTT
NA	TRBV6-4	TRBJ2-7	TRBD1	CASSRDRGHEQYF	TGTGCCAGCAGCCGCGACAGGGGGCACGAGCAGTACTTC
NA	TRBV28	TRBJ1-2	TRBD1	CASSLEQGVLGYTF	TGTGCCAGCAGTTTGGAACAGGGGGTCTTAGGCTACACCTTC
NA	TRBV5-6	TRBJ2-1	TRBD1	CASSFGQVDRNEQFF	TGTGCCAGCAGCTTCGGACAGGTCGATAGGAATGAGCAGTTCTTC
few	TRBV15	TRBJ2-5	TRBD2	CATSREASGGGETQYF	TGTGCCACCAGCAGAGAGGCTAGCGGGGGTGGAGAGACCCAGTACTTC
NA	TRBV29-1	TRBJ1-2	TRBD1	CSARQGPTVSGYTF	TGCAGCGCCCGACAGGGGCCGACTGTTAGTGGCTACACCTTC
NA	TRBV18	TRBJ1-2	TRBD1	CASSPTGADRVGYGYTF	TGTGCCAGCTCACCAACGGGGGCCGACAGGGTAGGGTATGGCTACACCTTC
NA	TRBV4-1	TRBJ1-4	NA	CASSQLPPGGLHEKLFF	TGCGCCAGCAGCCAGCTACCCCCGGGGGGCCTTCATGAAAAACTGTTTTTT
NA	TRBV5-1	TRBJ1-2	TRBD1	CASSLLGQNYGYTF	TGCGCCAGCAGCTTGTTGGGACAGAACTATGGCTACACCTTC
NA	TRBV18	TRBJ2-5	NA	CASSPQGNGPGTQYF	TGTGCCAGCTCCCCCCAGGGGAACGGACCCGGGACCCAGTACTTC
NA	TRBV11-2	TRBJ1-1	NA	CASSLDLGEANTEAFF	TGTGCCAGCAGCTTAGATCTAGGGGAGGCGAACACTGAAGCTTTCTTT
few	TRBV7-7	TRBJ1-2	NA	CASSLINGYTF	TGTGCTAGCAGCTTAATCAATGGCTACACCTTC
NA	TRBV5-1	TRBJ1-1	NA	CASSLGESRATFF	TGCGCCAGCAGCTTGGGAGAATCCAGGGCCACTTTCTTT
NA	TRBV5-1	TRBJ1-1	TRBD1	CASSLGQGSSRDTEAFF	TGCGCCAGCAGCCTGGGACAGGGGTCCTCAAGGGACACTGAAGCTTTCTTT
NA	TRBV2	TRBJ1-5	TRBD1	CASSYRGGNQPQHF	TGTGCCAGCAGCTACAGGGGGGGGAACCAGCCCCAGCATTTT
once	TRBV9	TRBJ2-3	NA	CASSYAASLSTDTQYF	TGTGCCAGCAGCTACGCAGCGTCCCTTTCTACAGATACGCAGTATTTT
NA	TRBV29-1	TRBJ2-3	TRBD1	CSASRTGGTDTQYF	TGCAGCGCCAGCCGGACAGGGGGGACAGATACGCAGTATTTT
once	TRBV23-1	TRBJ2-7	NA	CASSRPGLEQYF	TGCGCCAGCAGTCGTCCAGGACTCGAGCAGTACTTC
NA	TRBV28	TRBJ2-1	NA	CASSPPSSYNEQFF	TGTGCCAGCAGTCCACCGAGCTCCTACAATGAGCAGTTCTTC
NA	TRBV28	TRBJ1-6	NA	CASSGGNSPLHF	TGTGCCAGCTCCGGGGGGAATTCACCCCTCCACTTT
NA	TRBV5-1	TRBJ2-3	TRBD2	CASSPPGRRGSTDTQYF	TGCGCCAGCAGCCCCCCTGGGAGGCGGGGGAGCACAGATACGCAGTATTTT
NA	TRBV5-1	TRBJ2-7	NA	CASSLQGSYEQYF	TGCGCCAGCAGCTTACAGGGATCCTACGAGCAGTACTTC
NA	TRBV6-4	TRBJ2-1	TRBD2	CASTTNPGLPYNEQFF	TGTGCCAGCACAACAAATCCGGGACTACCCTACAATGAGCAGTTCTTC
NA	TRBV4-3	TRBJ1-2	NA	CASSQDTRGSYGYTF	TGCGCCAGCAGCCAAGATACGAGGGGGTCCTATGGCTACACCTTC
NA	TRBV15	TRBJ1-1	NA	CATSIGGVATEAFF	TGTGCCACCAGCATTGGGGGGGTGGCCACTGAAGCTTTCTTT
once	TRBV5-1	TRBJ1-1	NA	CASSLGQFGGTEAFF	TGCGCCAGCAGCTTAGGACAATTTGGCGGCACTGAAGCTTTCTTT
NA	TRBV6-5	TRBJ1-3	TRBD1	CASRRTGAGNTIYF	TGTGCCAGCAGGAGGACAGGTGCTGGAAACACCATATATTTT
NA	TRBV7-9	TRBJ2-5	NA	CASSFGHYQETQYF	TGTGCCAGCAGCTTCGGACATTATCAAGAGACCCAGTACTTC